This record concerns one T cell receptor beta chain sequence. Its matching antigen is unknown. Germline CDR1 reads LNHDA; CDR2 reads SQIVND (reference sequence). Trimming cost V 6 bases and J 3 bases; bases outside gene matches: 2. The CDR3 spans 13 residues. This record comes from a study of cytomegalovirus exposure and HLA in healthy donors. Overall study findings and caveats: Among the CMV-associated chains, three were confirmed in vitro as specific for CMV antigens. A list of about 180 TCR beta chains associated with cytomegalovirus was given. One later analysis, an examination of the 120 validation repertoires, found that first-cohort TCR clusters tended to co-occur in them. The majority of TCR sequences were rare, yet some public TCRs appeared in many donors.

The assay was immunoSEQ multiplex PCR, and TCRdb's table has in-frame clones only and misses some. This sample carries about 190,000 clones, more than 70% of them seen once, and the ten largest clones take almost 1.5%. V gene TRBV19 combines with J gene TRBJ2-7; 10 bases are shared with TRBD1. The sequence was obtained from a woman younger than 30 in good health and CMV-seronegative. The sequenced material came from PBMCs. Here the CDR3 DNA reads TGTGCCAGTAGGTGGACAGGGGGCTACGAGCAGTACTTC. It translates to CASRWTGGYEQYF.